The 30 T cell receptor beta chains below all came from one sample that was sequenced in a study of cytomegalovirus exposure and HLA in healthy donors. The PCR was carried out with 60 Vbeta primers and 13 Jbeta primers. Repertoires were generated with immunoSEQ multiplex PCR, while TCRdb's copy carries only in-frame clones and drops some. The sample lists more than 60,000 clones, about 80% seen once, with under 3.5% in the top ten. Sequenced material: PBMCs. These receptors were taken from a man aged 18 to 29 in good health and CMV-seronegative.

The V and J genes are TRBV5-1 and TRBJ2-1, with 9 bases matching TRBD1. After removal of 3 bases from V and 2 bases from J, the junction contained 9 bases not matched to a gene. The CDR3 loop spans 17 amino acids. Germline V gene lookup returns CDR1 SGHRS and CDR2 YFSETQ. The CDR3 spells CASSSGTGNWAYNEQFF. CDR3 DNA: TGCGCCAGCAGCTCCGGGACAGGGAACTGGGCCTACAATGAGCAGTTCTTC.

The V gene is TRBV6-5, the J gene TRBJ2-1, with no clear D. Germline CDR1 MNHEY, CDR2 SVGAGI. The CDR3 loop spans 13 amino acids. V was cut by 6 bases and J by 4 bases, with 10 bases left in between. This chain's CDR3 is CASSPRVYNEQFF. The CDR3 nucleotides are TGTGCCAGCAGCCCCCGGGTTTACAATGAGCAGTTCTTC.

This clone was observed a few times. The rearrangement links TRBV30 to TRBJ1-5, with TRBD1 matching 11 bases. The CDR3 is made up of 15 amino acids. The V gene's germline CDR1 is GTSNPN and CDR2 SVGIG (reference sequence). V was pared by 0 bases and J by 6 bases, with 4 bases of the junction left unmatched. CDR3 residues: CAWSVRTGGGQPQHF. The CDR3 DNA reads as TGTGCCTGGAGTGTCCGGACAGGGGGCGGTCAGCCCCAGCATTTT. Full variable domain (missing parts from reference TRBV30 and TRBJ1-5): SQTIHQWPATLVQPVGSPLSLECTVEGTSNPNLYWYRQAAGRGLQLLFYSVGIGQISSEVPQNLSASRPQDRQFILSSKKLLLSDSGFYLCAWSVRTGGGQPQHFGDGTRLSIL.

The rearrangement uses TRBV6-1 and TRBJ1-6; 10 bases match TRBD1. V trimming: 6 bases; J trimming: 11 bases; junction bases outside the gene matches: 10. From germline, CDR1 is MNHNS and CDR2 SASEGT. The CDR3 has 15 residues. The CDR3 region is CASRRQGASLPPLHF. The CDR3 nucleotides are TGTGCCAGCAGGAGACAGGGGGCAAGTCTGCCACCCCTCCACTTT.

The rearrangement joins TRBV4-1 to TRBJ2-1, with D unresolved. This CDR3 is built from 14 residues. Germline V gene sequence: CDR1 MGHRA, CDR2 YSYEKL. Trimming shortened V by 3 bases and J by 9 bases, and 15 bases separated the two germline ends. CDR3 region: CASSHVVRRSEQFF. The CDR3 region has the DNA TGCGCCAGCAGCCATGTAGTTCGGCGGAGTGAGCAGTTCTTC.

The gene calls are TRBV15 and TRBJ2-7; 9 bases match TRBD1. The CDR3 spans 13 residues. Germline trimming cut 5 bases from V and 6 bases from J; bases unmatched to any gene: 5. Germline CDR1 is LNHNV and CDR2 is YYDKDF (reference sequence). The chain's CDR3 is CATSGRQGGEQYV. The CDR3 bases are TGTGCCACCAGCGGGCGACAGGGGGGCGAGCAGTACGTC.

V is TRBV19 and J is TRBJ1-1, with TRBD1 matching 12 bases. The CDR3 totals 14 residues. V lost 2 bases and J lost 10; bases outside the gene matches: 5. Germline CDR1 is LNHDA and CDR2 is SQIVND (reference sequence). Here the CDR3 reads CASSIRGQGATAFF. The CDR3 DNA reads TGTGCCAGTAGTATAAGGGGACAGGGGGCAACAGCTTTCTTT.

This clone was found a few times. This chain links TRBV27 with TRBJ1-6; 8 bases are a match to TRBD1. This CDR3 is built from 14 residues. The germline CDR1 and CDR2 sequences are MNHEY and SMNVEV (reference sequence). V trimming: 2 bases; J trimming: 7 bases; junction bases outside the gene matches: 1. The CDR3 DNA reads TGTGCCAGCAGTTTACGGGACAGGAATTCACCCCTCCACTTT. Protein sequence: CASSLRDRNSPLHF.

The chain employs TRBV6-5 and TRBJ1-5; TRBD1 is a possible D gene (6 bases). Trimming took 5 bases from V and 6 from J, leaving 17 bases between them. In germline, CDR1 is MNHEY, CDR2 SVGAGI. This CDR3 comprises 15 residues. This CDR3 is CASSPTSDRSQPQHF. CDR3 sequence (DNA): TGTGCCAGCAGTCCAACCAGCGACAGGAGTCAGCCCCAGCATTTT.

The chain employs TRBV6-1 and TRBJ1-1; D is undetermined. V dropped 4 bases and J dropped 4 bases, with 13 bases sitting between them. The germline CDR1 and CDR2 sequences are MNHNS and SASEGT. The CDR3 runs 14 residues. CDR3 in DNA: TGTGCCAGCAGTGGGGCTTCGGGGATCACTGAAGCTTTCTTT. Translation: CASSGASGITEAFF.

The rearrangement links TRBV7-6 to TRBJ2-5; TRBD1 agrees at 10 bases. Germline V CDR1 and CDR2: SGHVS, FNYEAQ. Trimming removed 3 bases from V and 2 bases from J; junction bases left unmatched: 3. CDR3 length: 15 amino acids. The CDR3 spells CASSLDRGTQETQYF. As DNA, the CDR3 is TGTGCCAGCAGCTTGGACAGGGGGACACAAGAGACCCAGTACTTC.

V and J are TRBV6-1 and TRBJ2-4, with a possible D match to TRBD2 (5 bases). The V gene's germline CDR1 is MNHNS and CDR2 SASEGT. CDR3 size: 17 residues. Between the trimmed V and J ends, which lost 4 bases and 0 bases, there was a span of 16 bases. In DNA form, the CDR3 reads TGTGCCAGCAGTGGGGTGGGAGTGGGTACAGCCAAAAACATTCAGTACTTC. It encodes CASSGVGVGTAKNIQYF.

The chain's CDR3 is CASSVRGVGQPQHF. In DNA form, the CDR3 reads TGTGCCAGCAGCGTACGGGGGGTAGGTCAGCCCCAGCATTTT. The chain combines TRBV9 with TRBJ1-5, with D possibly matching TRBD1 (5 bases). The V gene's germline CDR1 is SGDLS and CDR2 YYNGEE. V shed 1 base and J shed 6 bases, with 11 bases lying between them. This CDR3 has 14 amino acids.

The CDR3 is CASSLEGTGYNEQFF. Written as DNA, the CDR3 is TGCGCCAGCAGCTTGGAGGGGACAGGGTACAATGAGCAGTTCTTC. The rearrangement joins TRBV5-1 to TRBJ2-1; 9 bases map to TRBD1. CDR1 SGHRS and CDR2 YFSETQ come from the germline V gene. The CDR3 sequence is 15 residues long. Trimming at V came to 0 bases and at J to 4 bases, leaving 2 bases not matched to a gene.

This clone was observed a few times. V gene TRBV5-1 combines with J gene TRBJ1-1, with TRBD1 identical over 12 bases. With 5 bases clipped from V and 4 bases from J, the junction kept 9 bases outside the gene matches. CDR1 and CDR2 from the germline V gene are SGHRS and YFSETQ. The CDR3 loop spans 16 amino acids. CDR3 region: CASRPGTGGRVTEAFF. CDR3 in DNA: TGCGCCAGCAGACCGGGGACAGGGGGCCGGGTCACTGAAGCTTTCTTT.

The chain joins TRBV5-1 to TRBJ2-7; D is unclear. This CDR3 region has 14 residues. Per the germline V gene, CDR1 is SGHRS and CDR2 is YFSETQ. Trimming removed 4 bases from V and 1 base from J, with 12 bases in between. This chain's CDR3 is CASSVMTGSYEQYV. CDR3 DNA: TGCGCCAGCAGCGTGATGACCGGGTCCTACGAGCAGTACGTC.

This sequence joins TRBV5-1 and TRBJ1-2; D perhaps matches TRBD1 (6 bases). The V end lost 1 base, the J end lost 5 bases, and 15 bases lay between the germline ends. From germline, CDR1 is SGHRS and CDR2 YFSETQ. This CDR3 has 15 amino acids. The CDR3 is CASSLPSDSYYGYTF. The DNA of the CDR3 is TGCGCCAGCAGCTTGCCGTCGGACAGCTATTATGGCTACACCTTC.

The V and J genes are TRBV6-4 and TRBJ2-6; D uncertain. V gave up 4 bases and J gave up 4 bases, with 14 bases separating them. The V gene's germline CDR1 is MRHNA and CDR2 SNTAGT. The CDR3 covers 16 residues. Written as DNA, the CDR3 is TGTGCCAGCAGTGCTGGAACAAGGAGCGGGGCCAACGTCCTGACTTTC. Translating gives CASSAGTRSGANVLTF.

V gene TRBV6-5 combines with J gene TRBJ1-4; the D is unclear. The ends were cut back, 6 bases at V and 4 bases at J, with 15 bases in the middle. Germline V lookup: CDR1 MNHEY, CDR2 SVGAGI. The CDR3 loop spans 15 amino acids. CDR3 bases: TGTGCCAGCAGACCCTCTTCTGCACTTAATGAAAAACTGTTTTTT. Its protein product is CASRPSSALNEKLFF.

The chain joins TRBV7-9 to TRBJ2-6, with 10 bases aligning to TRBD1. Germline CDR1 reads SEHNR; CDR2 reads FQNEAQ (reference sequence). J gave up 2 bases and V 5 bases, and 3 bases lay outside the gene matches. The CDR3 spans 16 residues. The CDR3 DNA reads TGTGCCAGCAGCCCGGGACAGGGGACTGGGGCCAACGTCCTGACTTTC. Protein: CASSPGQGTGANVLTF.

This clone has more than one count but fewer than ten. The CDR3 spells CASSLGQGTSPLHF. CDR3 coding DNA: TGCGCCAGCAGCTTGGGGCAGGGGACCTCACCCCTCCACTTT. V gene TRBV5-1 combines with J gene TRBJ1-6; D perhaps matches TRBD1 (6 bases). CDR1 and CDR2 (germline): SGHRS, YFSETQ. The CDR3 has 14 amino acids. Trimming stripped 0 bases from V and 10 bases from J, with 11 bases between.

The chain uses TRBV27 and TRBJ2-7, with D possibly matching TRBD2 (5 bases). Trimming took off 11 bases at V and 0 bases at J, with 11 bases between the two ends. The CDR3 is made up of 12 amino acids. CDR1 is MNHEY and CDR2 is SMNVEV in the germline V gene (reference sequence). This CDR3 is CALSDSSYEQYV. CDR3 nucleotides: TGTGCCCTTAGCGATAGCTCCTACGAGCAGTACGTC.

The gene calls are TRBV11-1 and TRBJ2-3, with TRBD1 matching 9 bases. This CDR3 contains 14 residues. V shed 3 bases and J 3 bases; nucleotides not matched to a gene: 1. CDR1 and CDR2 (germline): SGHAT, FQDESV (reference sequence). The CDR3 DNA is TGTGCCAGCAGCTTGGACAGGGGAACAGATACGCAGTATTTT. It encodes CASSLDRGTDTQYF.

The chain uses TRBV6-1 and TRBJ2-3; 11 nucleotides agree with TRBD2. The CDR3 spans 17 residues. Germline loops: CDR1 MNHNS, CDR2 SASEGT. With 2 bases clipped from V and 4 bases from J, the junction kept 8 bases outside the gene matches. The CDR3 is CASSENRGSGGADTQYF. CDR3 nucleotides: TGTGCCAGCAGTGAAAATAGGGGTAGCGGGGGGGCAGATACGCAGTATTTT.

V gene TRBV6-1 combines with J gene TRBJ2-1; D gene uncertain. With 10 bases removed from V and 4 bases from J, the gap between germline ends came to 11 bases. The CDR3 is made up of 12 amino acids. The germline V gene encodes CDR1 MNHNS and CDR2 SASEGT. In DNA form, the CDR3 reads TGTGCCATCCTATCCTCTTACAATGAGCAGTTCTTC. This encodes CAILSSYNEQFF.

The V and J genes are TRBV15 and TRBJ2-1; 8 bases fit TRBD2. With 4 bases clipped from V and 6 bases from J, the junction kept 11 bases outside the gene matches. The CDR3 consists of 16 residues. From germline, CDR1 is LNHNV and CDR2 YYDKDF (reference sequence). DNA of the CDR3: TGTGCCACCAGCACCCAACAGCGGGGGCTCCCCAATGAGCAGTTCTTC. This translates into CATSTQQRGLPNEQFF.

The chain recombines TRBV7-3 with TRBJ2-6; 7 bases fit TRBD2. Germline loops: CDR1 SGHTA, CDR2 FQGTGA. The CDR3 sequence is 17 residues long. V gave up 2 bases and J gave up 0 bases; unmatched junction bases: 4. CDR3 in DNA: TGTGCCAGCAGCTTACGGGAGGTTACCTCTGGGGCCAACGTCCTGACTTTC. Residues: CASSLREVTSGANVLTF.

The genes are TRBV2 and TRBJ2-5; 10 bases are shared with TRBD1. From germline, CDR1 is SNHLY and CDR2 FYNNEI. The CDR3 extends over 14 amino acids. With 7 bases clipped from V and 5 bases from J, the junction kept 7 bases outside the gene matches. This chain's CDR3 is CASNIGTGEETQYF. As DNA, the CDR3 is TGTGCCAGCAATATTGGGACAGGGGAGGAGACCCAGTACTTC.

The V call is TRBV7-3, the J call TRBJ2-1; TRBD2 matches at 8 bases. V shed 4 bases and J 1 base; nucleotides not matched to a gene: 3. This CDR3 has 15 residues. Germline-derived CDR1 and CDR2 are SGHTA and FQGTGA. Written as DNA, the CDR3 is TGTGCCAGCAGCTCAAGCGGGGGATCCTACAATGAGCAGTTCTTC. It translates to CASSSSGGSYNEQFF.

This clone was detected a few times. The V call is TRBV30, the J call TRBJ1-1, with D uncertain. Germline values: CDR1 GTSNPN, CDR2 SVGIG (reference sequence). This CDR3 has 12 amino acids. V dropped 0 bases and J dropped 11 bases, with 13 bases sitting between them. The CDR3 loop is CAWSVRQEEAFF. The DNA for the CDR3 is TGTGCCTGGAGTGTACGGCAGGAAGAGGCTTTCTTT.